The entry below describes one TCR beta chain. This entry is derived from a study of T cells after yellow fever vaccination. TCRdb re-called the 5' RACE reads through MiXCR, storing one row per CDR3 protein. The data show about 350,000 distinct CDR3 sequences, about 9.9% seen once. The germline gives CDR1 KGHDR, CDR2 SFDVKD. The CDR3 runs 13 residues. The germline V and J ends were trimmed by 8 bases and 0 bases, with 6 bases remaining between them. The clonotype originates from a young man who received the YFV17D yellow fever vaccine. The material was PBMCs, obtained on the day of the first yellow fever vaccination. The chain uses TRBV24-1 and TRBJ2-2; D not resolved. CDR3: CATKETNTGELFF. CDR3 DNA sequence: TGTGCCACCAAGGAGACGAACACCGGGGAGCTGTTTTTT.